This passage covers 27 T cell receptor beta chains from one sample sequenced in a study of beta chain features in type 1 diabetes. No cognate antigen is known for these TCRs. Findings and caveats of the study: Shortening that was moderate but significant affected the TCRB CDR3s of Type 1 diabetes patients in all four CD4+ subsets.

Sequenced material consisted of expressed TCRB transcripts (all of the isolated RNA was reverse transcribed). Sequencing was performed with immunoSEQ multiplex PCR; in TCRdb, only in-frame clones are kept and a portion is missing. This sample has almost 350,000 clones, with roughly a tenth found just once. Sequencing input: central memory CD4+ T cells from blood. The receptors here all came from a man aged 30-40 years with type 1 diabetes.

The chain has TRBV7-2 and TRBJ2-3; D might be TRBD2 (5 bases). This CDR3 is 12 amino acids long. Between the trimmed V and J ends, which lost 10 bases and 0 bases, there was a span of 8 bases. Germline values: CDR1 SGHTA, CDR2 FQGNSA. The CDR3 bases are TGTGCCACGGGAAGTAGCACAGATACGCAGTATTTT. Protein: CATGSSTDTQYF.

The genes are TRBV5-4 and TRBJ2-3; D possibly matches TRBD1 or TRBD2 (6 bases each). The CDR3 covers 14 residues. Germline values: CDR1 SGHNT, CDR2 YYREEE (reference sequence). Trimming left V 0 bases short and J 7 bases short, with 12 bases between. CDR3 protein: CASSLEGGQNTQYF. The CDR3 coding sequence is TGTGCCAGCAGCTTGGAGGGGGGCCAAAATACGCAGTATTTT.

There are many counts of this clone. Other DNA sequences in the same sample also yield this CDR3. This sequence joins TRBV5-4 and TRBJ2-3; 9 bases map to TRBD2. Germline values: CDR1 SGHNT, CDR2 YYREEE (reference sequence). The CDR3 runs to 16 residues. Trimming cost V 0 bases and J 3 bases; bases outside gene matches: 5. The CDR3 DNA follows: TGTGCCAGCAGCTTGGCGCTAGCGGGGAGAACAGATACGCAGTATTTT. Residues: CASSLALAGRTDTQYF.

V and J are TRBV28 and TRBJ1-2, with D tentatively TRBD1 (5 bases). Per germline, CDR1 MDHEN and CDR2 SYDVKM. This CDR3 spans 14 amino acids. V shed 2 bases and J shed 2 bases, with 9 bases lying between them. The CDR3 region has the DNA TGTGCCAGCAGTTTAGTGGCAGGGAACTATGGCTACACCTTC. Translation: CASSLVAGNYGYTF.

The V gene is TRBV15, the J gene TRBJ1-4; unclear D gene. The CDR3 is made up of 13 amino acids. Looked up from germline, CDR1 is LNHNV and CDR2 is YYDKDF (reference sequence). Between the trimmed V and J ends, which lost 0 bases and 8 bases, there was a span of 7 bases. The chain's CDR3 is CATSRDLQEKLFF. CDR3 nucleotides: TGTGCCACCAGCAGAGATCTTCAAGAAAAACTGTTTTTT.

This clone came up many times. This sample also contains other DNA sequences that code for the same CDR3. The V call is TRBV7-9, the J call TRBJ2-1; D possibly matches TRBD1 or TRBD2 (6 bases each). Trimming took off 6 bases at V and 6 bases at J, with 12 bases between the two ends. The CDR3 is 13 amino acids. Germline assignment: CDR1 SEHNR and CDR2 FQNEAQ (reference sequence). CDR3 DNA sequence: TGTGCCAGCAGTTCAAAGGGGGGCAATGAGCAGTTCTTC. This translates into CASSSKGGNEQFF.

The V call is TRBV29-1, the J call TRBJ1-2, with 7 bases fitting TRBD1. J gave up 5 bases and V 4 bases, and 4 bases lay outside the gene matches. Germline assignment: CDR1 SQVTM and CDR2 ANQGSEA. The CDR3 consists of 12 residues. CDR3 in amino acids: CSVGQGEYGYTF. In nucleotides, the CDR3 is TGCAGCGTTGGGCAGGGGGAATATGGCTACACCTTC. Complete variable domain (other parts from reference TRBV29-1 and TRBJ1-2): SAVISQKPSRDICQRGTSLTIQCQVDSQVTMMFWYRQQPGQSLTLIATANQGSEATYESGFVIDKFPISRPNLTFSTLTVSNMSPEDSSIYLCSVGQGEYGYTFGSGTRLTVV.

This sequence joins TRBV7-2 and TRBJ2-5; D possibly corresponds to TRBD2 (6 bases). CDR3 size: 15 residues. From germline, CDR1 is SGHTA and CDR2 FQGNSA. V lost 2 bases and J lost 0, with 10 bases in between. CDR3 DNA: TGTGCCAGCAGCTTACGTAGCGGTAACCAAGAGACCCAGTACTTC. It specifies CASSLRSGNQETQYF.

This clone occurred a few times. This chain joins TRBV18 and TRBJ1-1, with D possibly TRBD1 on 5 matching bases. V was cut by 2 bases and J by 1 base, with 11 bases left in between. The CDR3 is made up of 15 amino acids. Germline V CDR1 and CDR2: KGHSH, LQKENI. The CDR3 reads CASSPVQGANTEAFF. CDR3 sequence (DNA): TGTGCCAGCTCACCAGTCCAGGGCGCGAACACTGAAGCTTTCTTT.

The chain carries TRBV7-2 and TRBJ1-1; tentatively, D is TRBD1 (6 bases). The length of the CDR3 is 16 residues. The germline V and J ends were trimmed by 2 bases and 4 bases, with 17 bases remaining between them. Germline V gene data show CDR1 as SGHTA and CDR2 as FQGNSA. The DNA of the CDR3 is TGTGCCAGCAGCTTAATTGGGGGCGTCATGGGCACTGAAGCTTTCTTT. This encodes CASSLIGGVMGTEAFF.

With respect to this clone: This may arise from a read error, as a much more abundant clone is one base away. CDR3 loop: CASSLAGNTEAFF. DNA for the CDR3: TGTGCCAGCAGCTTGGCAGGGAACACTGAAGCTTTCTTT. The genes are TRBV5-6 and TRBJ1-1, with D hard to call. The CDR3 consists of 13 residues. CDR1 is SGHDT, CDR2 YYEEEE, per germline. The V end was cut by 0 bases, the J end by 1 base, with 4 bases between.

This clone has more than one count but fewer than ten. V and J are TRBV7-2 and TRBJ2-1; D is possibly TRBD1 or TRBD2 (5 bases each). The V gene lost 3 bases and the J gene lost 0 bases, with 6 bases spanning the gap. Per germline, CDR1 SGHTA and CDR2 FQGNSA. This CDR3 comprises 14 residues. CDR3 region: CASSFGTSYNEQFF. In nucleotides, the CDR3 is TGTGCCAGCAGCTTCGGGACCTCCTACAATGAGCAGTTCTTC.

V is TRBV5-6 and J is TRBJ1-5; the D is unclear. The CDR3 extends over 15 amino acids. Per germline, CDR1 SGHDT and CDR2 YYEEEE. The V end lost 2 bases, the J end lost 1 base, and 10 bases lay between the germline ends. The CDR3 sequence is CASSFMDGSNQPQHF. The CDR3 region has the DNA TGTGCCAGCAGCTTTATGGATGGAAGCAATCAGCCCCAGCATTTT. The variable domain in full, completed from reference TRBV5-6 and TRBJ1-5, reads DAGVTQSPTHLIKTRGQQVTLRCSPKSGHDTVSWYQQALGQGPQFIFQYYEEEERQRGNFPDRFSGHQFPNYSSELNVNALLLGDSALYLCASSFMDGSNQPQHFGDGTRLSIL.

The table lists this clone with a count of one. V and J are TRBV28 and TRBJ1-1; 9 bases map to TRBD1. There are 15 residues in the CDR3. The ends lost 5 bases at V and 3 bases at J; junction bases unmatched: 7. Germline CDR1 MDHEN, CDR2 SYDVKM. The CDR3 sequence: CASSTYRGPDTEAFF. DNA for the CDR3: TGTGCCAGCAGTACATACAGGGGGCCGGACACTGAAGCTTTCTTT. The full variable domain, rest sourced from reference TRBV28 and TRBJ1-1, is DVKVTQSSRYLVKRTGEKVFLECVQDMDHENMFWYRQDPGLGLRLIYFSYDVKMKEKGDIPEGYSVSREKKERFSLILESASTNQTSMYLCASSTYRGPDTEAFFGQGTRLTVV.

The chain joins TRBV4-3 to TRBJ2-2, with D perhaps matching TRBD1 (5 bases). V shed 6 bases and J shed 6 bases, with 17 bases lying between them. The V gene's germline CDR1 is LGHNA and CDR2 YSLEER. The CDR3 covers 15 residues. The CDR3 sequence is CASSQSAGIAGELFF. The CDR3 DNA is TGCGCCAGCAGTCAGTCCGCAGGGATAGCCGGGGAGCTGTTTTTT.

At least ten counts were recorded for this clone. Germline and junction disagree at one end, which may indicate a read error. This CDR3 is CASSSPGLHTDTQYF. In DNA, the CDR3 is TGTGCCAGCTCATCACCGGGACTACACACAGATACGCAGTATTTT. The chain uses TRBV18 and TRBJ2-3; 7 bases are a match to TRBD2. CDR1 and CDR2 from the germline V gene are KGHSH and LQKENI. There are 15 residues in the CDR3.

The chain is built from TRBV19 and TRBJ2-1; tentatively, D is TRBD1 or TRBD2 (5 bases each). The CDR3 runs to 12 residues. Trimming took off 3 bases at V and 5 bases at J, with 5 bases between the two ends. Germline loops: CDR1 LNHDA, CDR2 SQIVND (reference sequence). In nucleotides, the CDR3 is TGTGCCAGTAGTATGGGGGACAATGAGCAGTTCTTC. This sequence encodes CASSMGDNEQFF.

This clone was counted a few times. V gene TRBV7-2 combines with J gene TRBJ2-4; D is ambiguous. V was shortened by 1 base and J by 8 bases, with 3 bases between the two germline ends. CDR3 length: 11 amino acids. CDR1 and CDR2 from the germline V gene are SGHTA and FQGNSA. CDR3 sequence (DNA): TGTGCCAGCAGCTTAGGAGACATTCAGTACTTC. It encodes CASSLGDIQYF.

This clone was counted between two and nine times. V is TRBV9 and J is TRBJ1-1, with D maybe TRBD1 (5 bases). The CDR3 totals 15 residues. Germline assignment: CDR1 SGDLS and CDR2 YYNGEE. Trimming cost V 0 bases and J 1 base, with 10 bases left between them. Written as DNA, the CDR3 is TGTGCCAGCAGCGTAGGAGGGACCGGGAACACTGAAGCTTTCTTT. Its translation: CASSVGGTGNTEAFF.

This clone was found a few times. The genes are TRBV5-6 and TRBJ2-3; D perhaps matches TRBD1 (7 bases). The germline CDR1 and CDR2 sequences are SGHDT and YYEEEE. V was clipped by 3 bases and J by 5 bases, with 13 bases between them. CDR3 size: 14 residues. The CDR3 region has the DNA TGTGCCAGCAGCTCAAGACAGGGAGGAGATACGCAGTATTTT. Translating gives CASSSRQGGDTQYF.

This clone showed up just a few times. This chain uses TRBV28 with TRBJ1-2, with D possibly being TRBD1 (5 bases). Germline-derived CDR1 and CDR2 are MDHEN and SYDVKM. The CDR3 covers 15 residues. V was pared by 1 base and J by 3 bases, with 12 bases between. CDR3 in amino acids: CASSLFVGRHYGYTF. The DNA of the CDR3 is TGTGCCAGCAGTTTATTTGTGGGGCGCCACTATGGCTACACCTTC.

This clone was counted a few times. The chain couples TRBV30 to TRBJ1-6; D is unclear. This CDR3 has 13 amino acids. Germline V gene sequence: CDR1 GTSNPN, CDR2 SVGIG (reference sequence). Trimming cost V 4 bases and J 8 bases, with 12 bases left between them. The CDR3 spells CAWTLLVDSPLHF. The CDR3, as DNA: TGTGCCTGGACTCTTTTGGTTGATTCACCCCTCCACTTT.

The chain joins TRBV11-3 to TRBJ2-1; D may correspond to TRBD1 or TRBD2 (5 bases each). The CDR3 sequence is 15 residues long. V was trimmed by 3 bases and J by 10 bases, leaving 19 bases between them. Germline values: CDR1 SGHNT, CDR2 YENEEA. The CDR3 sequence: CASSLGLGVDGEQFF. The CDR3 DNA follows: TGTGCCAGCAGCTTGGGCTTGGGGGTAGACGGCGAGCAGTTCTTC.

The chain recombines TRBV29-1 with TRBJ1-1, with no clear D. This CDR3 region has 14 residues. Germline values: CDR1 SQVTM, CDR2 ANQGSEA. Trimming cost V 2 bases and J 4 bases, with 14 bases left between them. The CDR3: CSVELQLSGTEAFF. CDR3 bases: TGCAGCGTTGAATTACAGCTCTCCGGCACTGAAGCTTTCTTT.

This clone appeared a few times. The chain uses TRBV29-1 and TRBJ2-3; a weak D match, TRBD2 (7 bases). The CDR3 loop spans 14 amino acids. Deletions cut 4 bases from V and 7 bases from J, with 18 bases between. Per germline, CDR1 SQVTM and CDR2 ANQGSEA. The CDR3 loop is CSVAGVAGANTQYF. DNA of the CDR3: TGCAGCGTTGCTGGTGTGGCGGGGGCAAATACGCAGTATTTT.

Points on this clone: A much larger clone differs from this one at a single base, so this may be a read error. Other DNA variants within this sample encode the same CDR3. J is TRBJ2-1 and V is TRBV4-3; D is unresolved. V lost 1 base, J lost 6 bases, and 1 base lay in between. The germline CDR1 and CDR2 sequences are LGHNA and YSLEER. CDR3 length: 11 residues. The DNA for the CDR3 is TGCGCCAGCAGCCAAGCCAATGAGCAGTTCTTC. This gives the protein CASSQANEQFF.

There are a few counts of this clone. The chain joins TRBV7-9 to TRBJ2-2; TRBD1 is a possible D gene (5 bases). CDR3 length equals 14 residues. Trimming cost V 5 bases and J 4 bases, with 11 bases left between them. Germline lookup yields CDR1 SEHNR and CDR2 FQNEAQ (reference sequence). This chain's CDR3 is CASSLQGITGELFF. Here the CDR3 DNA reads TGTGCCAGCAGCCTCCAGGGTATCACCGGGGAGCTGTTTTTT.